Presented here are 5 T cell receptor beta chains from one specimen sequenced in a study of control samples from healthy donors and cancer patients (dated by TCRdb to 2018 to 2021). The method behind the library was the immunoSEQ multiplex PCR assay. What TCRdb holds here is the immuneACCESS table cut down to in-frame rearrangements. Part of the clones is not present; checked against another copy, under half of the missing clones reflect an unresolved V gene, and the others are unexplained. This sample holds about 12,000 clones; around nine tenths were observed only once. The biggest ten clones account for roughly 2.7% of the sample. Sequenced material: formalin-fixed, paraffin-embedded tissue. The receptors shown here come from a male donor with melanoma.

The chain uses TRBV4-2 and TRBJ2-1; the match to TRBD2 covers 11 bases. J was trimmed by 7 bases and V by 0 bases; bases with no gene match: 8. The CDR3 has 17 amino acids. Germline loops: CDR1 LGHNA, CDR2 YNFKEQ. The DNA for the CDR3 is TGTGCCAGCAGCCAAGATCGGGGACTAGCGGCAGTTAATGAGCAGTTCTTC. This codes for CASSQDRGLAAVNEQFF.

V usage is TRBV27 and J usage is TRBJ1-1; D may be TRBD1 (6 bases). Germline V lookup: CDR1 MNHEY, CDR2 SMNVEV (reference sequence). The CDR3 extends over 20 amino acids. V lost 0 bases and J lost 1, with 24 bases in between. The CDR3 bases are TGTGCCAGCAGTTTATCGGTTTTGGTGGGGGGCGCAAATAAGAACACTGAAGCTTTCTTT. Amino acid sequence: CASSLSVLVGGANKNTEAFF.

The chain employs TRBV11-3 and TRBJ1-1; TRBD1 is a possible D gene (5 bases). Between the trimmed V and J ends, which lost 3 bases and 10 bases, there was a span of 15 bases. This CDR3 comprises 13 residues. Germline-derived CDR1 and CDR2 are SGHNT and YENEEA. The CDR3 loop reads CASSFFGGEGAFF. For the CDR3, the DNA is TGTGCCAGCAGCTTCTTCGGAGGGGAGGGAGCTTTCTTT.

The chain employs TRBV7-9 and TRBJ1-3; no clear D gene. This CDR3 has 18 residues. V lost 5 bases to trimming and J lost 0 bases, with 20 bases between them. Germline assignment: CDR1 SEHNR and CDR2 FQNEAQ (reference sequence). CDR3 in amino acids: CASSLTRGRYSSGNTIYF. The DNA for the CDR3 is TGTGCCAGCAGCCTAACCAGAGGACGGTACAGCTCTGGAAACACCATATATTTT.

The count of this clone is one. The rearrangement links TRBV24-1 to TRBJ1-4; D uncertain. Germline V gives CDR1 KGHDR, CDR2 SFDVKD. The CDR3 contains 13 residues. Trimming took off 4 bases at V and 13 bases at J, with 15 bases between the two ends. The CDR3 here is CATSDPSTPGLFF. CDR3 in DNA: TGTGCCACCAGTGACCCCAGCACGCCGGGACTGTTTTTT.